This T cell receptor (beta chain) was recorded in a study of cytomegalovirus exposure and HLA in healthy donors. Study conclusions and caveats: In a later analysis, HLA-associated TCR beta chains were more clonally expanded than equally common others.

On this clone: Its antigen is unidentified.

CDR3 length: 13 residues. Germline values: CDR1 SNHLY, CDR2 FYNNEI. The germline V and J ends were trimmed by 3 bases and 2 bases, with 8 bases remaining between them. With 60 Vbeta and 13 Jbeta primers, the PCR was carried out. The table came from immunoSEQ multiplex PCR; TCRdb's copy has only in-frame clones and leaves some out. The data show roughly 150,000 clones, 65% to 75% seen once. The specimen was PBMCs. The origin of this receptor is a man aged 55-75 years in good health and CMV-seronegative. The chain couples TRBV2 to TRBJ2-7, with D perhaps matching TRBD2 (5 bases). The CDR3 bases are TGTGCCAGCAGTGAGTCGCGGGCCTACGAGCAGTACTTC. Translated, it gives CASSESRAYEQYF. Complete variable domain (other parts from reference TRBV2 and TRBJ2-7): EPEVTQTPSHQVTQMGQEVILRCVPISNHLYFYWYRQILGQKVEFLVSFYNNEISEKSEIFDDQFSVERPDGSNFTLKIRSTKLEDSAMYFCASSESRAYEQYFGPGTRLTVT.